The clone carrying this TCR beta chain was picked up a small number of times. V was clipped by 3 bases and J by 4 bases, with 4 bases between them. The CDR3 consists of 13 residues. This sample stems from a study of control samples from healthy donors and cancer patients. Data came from immunoSEQ multiplex PCR; TCRdb stores just in-frame clones and leaves some out. The data contain about 92,000 clones, approximately 82% of them singletons. The receptor comes from a woman aged 55-70 years in good health. This chain joins TRBV12-3 or TRBV12-4 and TRBJ2-6; D gene uncertain. Material: blood. The chain's CDR3 is CASSFTGANVLTF. CDR3 bases: TGTGCCAGCAGTTTCACCGGGGCCAACGTCCTGACTTTC.